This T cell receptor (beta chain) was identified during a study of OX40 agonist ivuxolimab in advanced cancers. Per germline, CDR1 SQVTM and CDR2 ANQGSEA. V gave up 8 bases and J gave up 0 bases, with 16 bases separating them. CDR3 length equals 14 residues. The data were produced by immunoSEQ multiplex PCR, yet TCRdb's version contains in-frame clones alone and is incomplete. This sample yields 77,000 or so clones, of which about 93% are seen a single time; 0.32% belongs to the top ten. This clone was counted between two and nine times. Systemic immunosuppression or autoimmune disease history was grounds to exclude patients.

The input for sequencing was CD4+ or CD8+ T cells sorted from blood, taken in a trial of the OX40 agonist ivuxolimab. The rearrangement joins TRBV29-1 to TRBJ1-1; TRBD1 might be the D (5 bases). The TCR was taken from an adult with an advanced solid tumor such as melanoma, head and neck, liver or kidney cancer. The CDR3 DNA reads TGCAGCACGAGGGGTGGATACATGAACACTGAAGCTTTCTTT. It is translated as CSTRGGYMNTEAFF. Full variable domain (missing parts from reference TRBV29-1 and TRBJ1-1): SAVISQKPSRDICQRGTSLTIQCQVDSQVTMMFWYRQQPGQSLTLIATANQGSEATYESGFVIDKFPISRPNLTFSTLTVSNMSPEDSSIYLCSTRGGYMNTEAFFGQGTRLTVV.